These 10 T cell receptor beta chains share one sample of origin, sequenced in a study of OX40 agonist ivuxolimab in advanced cancers. Library preparation was by the immunoSEQ multiplex PCR assay. TCRdb limited this immuneACCESS table to in-frame rearrangements with V and J called. A share of clones is missing; checked studies link under half to unresolved V genes, and the rest is unexplained. Within this sample are about 48,000 clones, with about 91% of them counted one time only. The ten largest clonotypes hold roughly 4.5% of the sample. Sequenced here: CD4+ or CD8+ T cells sorted from blood, sampled in a trial of the OX40 agonist ivuxolimab. These receptors were taken from an adult with an advanced solid tumor such as melanoma, head and neck, liver or kidney cancer.

This clone appeared once. The V and J genes are TRBV13 and TRBJ2-7; 10 nucleotides match TRBD1. Germline V gives CDR1 PRHDT, CDR2 FYEKMQ (reference sequence). Trimming cost V 5 bases and J 2 bases; bases outside gene matches: 6. This CDR3 comprises 15 residues. The CDR3 region has the DNA TGTGCCAGCAGCCCGGGACAGGGGTCAACCTACGAGCAGTACTTC. Its translation is CASSPGQGSTYEQYF.

In this sample, this clone turned up once. The chain combines TRBV7-6 with TRBJ1-4; 10 nucleotides match TRBD1. CDR1 SGHVS and CDR2 FNYEAQ come from the germline V gene. This CDR3 region has 14 residues. V shed 5 bases and J 7 bases; nucleotides not matched to a gene: 4. The CDR3 reads CASSLTGGFEKLFF. CDR3 DNA: TGTGCCAGCAGCCTGACAGGGGGCTTTGAAAAACTGTTTTTT.

The V gene is TRBV7-3, the J gene TRBJ2-2; 11 bases line up with TRBD2. The CDR3 extends over 17 amino acids. Germline values: CDR1 SGHTA, CDR2 FQGTGA. V lost 2 bases and J lost 3; bases outside the gene matches: 5. As DNA, the CDR3 is TGTGCCAGCAGCTTAGAGACTAGCGGGACGTACACCGGGGAGCTGTTTTTT. It codes for CASSLETSGTYTGELFF.

Concerning this clone: At the DNA level, this CDR3 is encoded by other sequences in the same sample as well. The chain links TRBV27 to TRBJ2-5, with D uncertain. CDR1 is MNHEY and CDR2 is SMNVEV in the germline V gene (reference sequence). The CDR3 totals 11 residues. V was pared by 2 bases and J by 4 bases, with 2 bases between. CDR3 amino acids: CASSLGETQYF. The CDR3 DNA reads as TGTGCCAGCAGTTTAGGAGAGACCCAGTACTTC.

The chain uses TRBV4-3 and TRBJ1-1, with 9 nucleotides matching TRBD1. Looked up from germline, CDR1 is LGHNA and CDR2 is YSLEER. CDR3 size: 20 residues. V lost 0 bases to trimming and J lost 3 bases; unmatched junction nucleotides: 17. The CDR3 bases are TGCGCCAGCAGCCAAGATTCTTCGATCCAACCCGGGACAGGGCACACTGAAGCTTTCTTT. Translating gives CASSQDSSIQPGTGHTEAFF.

DNA of the CDR3: TGTGCCCTTGGTCCGACAGGCGGCAGCTCCTACGAGCAGTACGTC. Translation gives CALGPTGGSSYEQYV. This chain connects TRBV9 to TRBJ2-7, with D perhaps matching TRBD1 (6 bases). Germline V gene sequence: CDR1 SGDLS, CDR2 YYNGEE. This CDR3 is built from 15 residues. V was shortened by 10 bases and J by 0 bases, with 20 bases between the two germline ends.

This clone has just one count. The chain couples TRBV7-9 to TRBJ2-6, with 7 bases fitting TRBD1. Germline values: CDR1 SEHNR, CDR2 FQNEAQ (reference sequence). The J segment lost 0 bases and the V segment lost 5 bases, leaving 10 bases of the junction unmatched. The CDR3 is made up of 18 amino acids. The CDR3 sequence: CASSPTGTVFSGANVLTF. The CDR3 DNA is TGTGCCAGCAGCCCTACAGGGACAGTTTTCTCTGGGGCCAACGTCCTGACTTTC. Combining the CDR3 with reference TRBV7-9 and TRBJ2-6 gives the whole variable domain DTGVSQNPRHKITKRGQNVTFRCDPISEHNRLYWYRQTLGQGPEFLTYFQNEAQLEKSRLLSDRFSAERPKGSFSTLEIQRTEQGDSAMYLCASSPTGTVFSGANVLTFGAGSRLTVL.

V usage is TRBV2 and J usage is TRBJ2-3, with unresolved D. V gave up 3 bases and J gave up 0 bases, with 10 bases separating them. The CDR3 is 15 amino acids. Germline values: CDR1 SNHLY, CDR2 FYNNEI. CDR3 sequence (DNA): TGTGCCAGCAGTGACAACAACCCTAGCACAGATACGCAGTATTTT. The encoded protein is CASSDNNPSTDTQYF. Variable domain in full (rest from reference TRBV2 and TRBJ2-3): EPEVTQTPSHQVTQMGQEVILRCVPISNHLYFYWYRQILGQKVEFLVSFYNNEISEKSEIFDDQFSVERPDGSNFTLKIRSTKLEDSAMYFCASSDNNPSTDTQYFGPGTRLTVL.

The chain combines TRBV28 with TRBJ2-1, with D possibly TRBD2 on 6 matching bases. The germline gives CDR1 MDHEN, CDR2 SYDVKM. CDR3 length: 15 amino acids. Trimming left V 8 bases short and J 7 bases short, with 21 bases between. The CDR3 sequence: CASLWVGGGINEQFF. The DNA for the CDR3 is TGTGCCAGCCTTTGGGTTGGGGGAGGAATTAATGAGCAGTTCTTC.

The chain links TRBV4-3 to TRBJ1-1; D is unclear. The CDR3 consists of 11 residues. The germline CDR1 and CDR2 sequences are LGHNA and YSLEER. V lost 4 bases, J lost 4 bases, and 4 bases lay in between. CDR3 bases: TGCGCCAGCAGCCTTGGCACTGAAGCTTTCTTT. It specifies CASSLGTEAFF.